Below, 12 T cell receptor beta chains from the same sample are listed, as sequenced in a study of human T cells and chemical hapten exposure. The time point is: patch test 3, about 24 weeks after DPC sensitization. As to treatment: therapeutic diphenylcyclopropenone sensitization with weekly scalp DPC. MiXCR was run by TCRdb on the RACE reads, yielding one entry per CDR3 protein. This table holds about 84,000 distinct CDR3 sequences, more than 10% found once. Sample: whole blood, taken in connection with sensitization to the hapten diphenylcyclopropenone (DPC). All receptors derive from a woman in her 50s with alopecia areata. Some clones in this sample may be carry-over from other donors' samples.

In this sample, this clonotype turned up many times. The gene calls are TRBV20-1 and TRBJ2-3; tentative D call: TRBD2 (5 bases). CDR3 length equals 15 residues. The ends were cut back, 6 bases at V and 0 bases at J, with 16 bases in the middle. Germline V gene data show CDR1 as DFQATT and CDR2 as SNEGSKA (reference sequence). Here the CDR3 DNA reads TGCAGTGCGGAGGCTAGGCGAACTAGCACAGATACGCAGTATTTT. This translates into CSAEARRTSTDTQYF.

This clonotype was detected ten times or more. Here the CDR3 reads CASSLVSSSYEQYF. For the CDR3, the DNA is TGCGCCAGCAGCTTGGTTAGCAGCTCCTACGAGCAGTACTTC. The chain links TRBV5-1 to TRBJ2-7; D is uncertain. The V end was cut by 0 bases, the J end by 0 bases, with 7 bases between. From germline, CDR1 is SGHRS and CDR2 YFSETQ. The CDR3 covers 14 residues.

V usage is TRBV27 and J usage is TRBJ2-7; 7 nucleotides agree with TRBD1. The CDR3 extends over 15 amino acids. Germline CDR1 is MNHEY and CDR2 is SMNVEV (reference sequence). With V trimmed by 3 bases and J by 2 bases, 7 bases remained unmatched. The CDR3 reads CASSFRDSITYEQYF. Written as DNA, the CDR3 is TGTGCCAGCAGTTTCCGGGACAGCATCACCTACGAGCAGTACTTC.

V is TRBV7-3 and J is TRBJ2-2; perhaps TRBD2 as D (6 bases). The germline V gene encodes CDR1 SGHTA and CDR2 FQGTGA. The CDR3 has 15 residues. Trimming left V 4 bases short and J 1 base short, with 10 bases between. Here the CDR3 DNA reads TGTGCCAGCAGCTCAAGGGGACTGAACACCGGGGAGCTGTTTTTT. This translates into CASSSRGLNTGELFF.

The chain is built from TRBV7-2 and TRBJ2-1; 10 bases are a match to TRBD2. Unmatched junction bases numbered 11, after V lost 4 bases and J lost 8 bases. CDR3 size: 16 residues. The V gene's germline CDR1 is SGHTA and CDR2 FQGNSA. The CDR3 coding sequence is TGTGCCAGCAGCTCCCGGGTAGCGGGAGGTTCGGATGAGCAGTTCTTC. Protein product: CASSSRVAGGSDEQFF.

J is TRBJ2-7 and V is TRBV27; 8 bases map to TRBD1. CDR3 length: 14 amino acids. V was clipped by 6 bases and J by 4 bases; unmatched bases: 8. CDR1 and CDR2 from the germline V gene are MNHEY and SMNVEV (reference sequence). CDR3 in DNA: TGTGCCAGCAGGCGAGCAGGGGGCATATACGAGCAGTACTTC. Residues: CASRRAGGIYEQYF.

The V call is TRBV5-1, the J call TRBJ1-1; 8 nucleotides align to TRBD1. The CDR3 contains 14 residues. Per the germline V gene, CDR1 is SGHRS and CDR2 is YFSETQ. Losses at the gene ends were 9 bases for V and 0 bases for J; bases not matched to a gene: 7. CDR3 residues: CATGTGGMNTEAFF. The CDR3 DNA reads TGCGCCACCGGGACAGGCGGGATGAACACTGAAGCTTTCTTT.

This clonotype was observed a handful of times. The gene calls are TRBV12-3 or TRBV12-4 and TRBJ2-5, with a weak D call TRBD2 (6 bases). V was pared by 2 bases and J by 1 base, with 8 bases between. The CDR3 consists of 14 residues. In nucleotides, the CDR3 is TGTGCCAGCAGTTTACAGCGGGTCCAAGAGACCCAGTACTTC. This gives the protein CASSLQRVQETQYF.

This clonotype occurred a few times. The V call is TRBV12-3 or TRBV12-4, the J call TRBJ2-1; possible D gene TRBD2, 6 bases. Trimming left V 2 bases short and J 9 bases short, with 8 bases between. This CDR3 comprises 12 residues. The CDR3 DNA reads TGTGCCAGCAGTTTAACGGGGGTTGAGCAGTTCTTC. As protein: CASSLTGVEQFF.

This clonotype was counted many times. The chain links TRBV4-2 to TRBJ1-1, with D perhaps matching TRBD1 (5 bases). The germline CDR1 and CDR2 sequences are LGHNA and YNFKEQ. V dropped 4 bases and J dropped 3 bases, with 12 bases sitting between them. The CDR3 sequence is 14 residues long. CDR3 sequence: CASSPPSGHTEAFF. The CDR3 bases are TGTGCCAGCAGCCCCCCCTCAGGGCACACTGAAGCTTTCTTT.

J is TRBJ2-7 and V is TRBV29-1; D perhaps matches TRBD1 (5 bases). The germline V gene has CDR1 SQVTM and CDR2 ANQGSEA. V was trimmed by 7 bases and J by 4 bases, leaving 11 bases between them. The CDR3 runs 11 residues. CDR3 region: CSAKDTYEQYF. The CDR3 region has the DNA TGCAGCGCTAAGGACACGTACGAGCAGTACTTC.

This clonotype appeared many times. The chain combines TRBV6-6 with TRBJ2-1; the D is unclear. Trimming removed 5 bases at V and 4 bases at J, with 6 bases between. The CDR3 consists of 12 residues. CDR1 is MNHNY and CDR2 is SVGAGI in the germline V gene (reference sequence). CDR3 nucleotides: TGTGCCAGCAGTCGCCCTTACAATGAGCAGTTCTTC. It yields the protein CASSRPYNEQFF.